One sample yielded the 4 T cell receptor beta chains listed below, sequenced in a study of blood T cell repertoires in COVID-19 (dated by TCRdb to 2018 to 2021). The library was made by the immunoSEQ multiplex PCR assay. TCRdb mirrors the immuneACCESS table, restricted to in-frame sequences. Some clones are absent from its copies; in checked studies, under half trace to an unresolved V gene, and the reason for the others is unknown. Recorded for this sample are around 200,000 clones; approximately 90% of them occurred a single time. The ten largest make up 9.5% to 15% of the sample. Material for sequencing was peripheral blood. These receptors were collected from a woman in her late teens or twenties who had recovered from COVID-19.

This clone occurred a few times. J is TRBJ1-2 and V is TRBV30; weak D call: TRBD1 (6 bases). V was pared by 4 bases and J by 1 base, with 10 bases between. The germline V gene has CDR1 GTSNPN and CDR2 SVGIG (reference sequence). The CDR3 is 13 amino acids. In nucleotides, the CDR3 is TGTGCCTGGACCCCGGACAGTAACTATGGCTACACCTTC. This codes for CAWTPDSNYGYTF.

This clone turned up a few times. J is TRBJ2-7 and V is TRBV2; 13 positions match TRBD2. V gave up 7 bases and J gave up 7 bases; unmatched junction bases: 7. Germline CDR1 SNHLY, CDR2 FYNNEI. The CDR3 covers 14 residues. The DNA of the CDR3 is TGTGCCAGCAATCATGGACTAGCGGGAGTTGAGCAGTACTTC. Translated, it gives CASNHGLAGVEQYF. The full variable domain, completed using reference TRBV2 and TRBJ2-7, is EPEVTQTPSHQVTQMGQEVILRCVPISNHLYFYWYRQILGQKVEFLVSFYNNEISEKSEIFDDQFSVERPDGSNFTLKIRSTKLEDSAMYFCASNHGLAGVEQYFGPGTRLTVT.

This chain uses TRBV18 with TRBJ1-2, with a tentative D call TRBD1 (5 bases). The V and J ends lost 3 bases and 3 bases respectively, with 14 bases between them. The CDR3 covers 15 residues. Germline V gives CDR1 KGHSH, CDR2 LQKENI. Here the CDR3 DNA reads TGTGCCAGCTCACCCAGGTTAGGGGCGGACTATGGCTACACCTTC. Translated: CASSPRLGADYGYTF.

The table lists this clone with a count of one. This chain joins TRBV13 and TRBJ2-1, with 7 bases identical to TRBD1. Germline V gives CDR1 PRHDT, CDR2 FYEKMQ (reference sequence). The CDR3 is made up of 15 amino acids. Germline trimming cut 1 base from V and 7 bases from J; bases unmatched to any gene: 7. This CDR3 reads CASSLEGAQRNEQFF. The CDR3, as DNA: TGTGCCAGCAGCTTAGAGGGGGCGCAAAGAAATGAGCAGTTCTTC.